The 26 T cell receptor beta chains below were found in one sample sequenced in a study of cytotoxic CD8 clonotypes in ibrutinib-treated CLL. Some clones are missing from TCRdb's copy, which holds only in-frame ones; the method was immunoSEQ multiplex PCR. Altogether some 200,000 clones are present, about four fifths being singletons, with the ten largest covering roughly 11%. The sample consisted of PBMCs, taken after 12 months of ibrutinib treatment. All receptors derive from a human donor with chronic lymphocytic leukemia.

The CDR3 region has the DNA TGCGCCAGCAGCTCTGGACAGAACACTGAAGCTTTCTTT. As protein: CASSSGQNTEAFF. The gene calls are TRBV5-1 and TRBJ1-1; maybe TRBD1 (5 bases). Germline V gene sequence: CDR1 SGHRS, CDR2 YFSETQ. The CDR3 is 13 amino acids. The V end lost 3 bases, the J end lost 1 base, and 7 bases lay between the germline ends. The variable domain in full, with the rest retrieved from reference TRBV5-1 and TRBJ1-1, is KAGVTQTPRYLIKTRGQQVTLSCSPISGHRSVSWYQQTPGQGLQFLFEYFSETQRNKGNFPGRFSGRQFSNSRSEMNVSTLELGDSALYLCASSSGQNTEAFFGQGTRLTVV.

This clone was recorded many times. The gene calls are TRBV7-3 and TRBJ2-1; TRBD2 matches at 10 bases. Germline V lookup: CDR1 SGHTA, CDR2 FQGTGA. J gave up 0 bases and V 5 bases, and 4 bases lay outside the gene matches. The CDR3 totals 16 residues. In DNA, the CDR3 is TGTGCCAGCAGCCCTACTAGCGGGAACTCCTACAATGAGCAGTTCTTC. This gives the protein CASSPTSGNSYNEQFF.

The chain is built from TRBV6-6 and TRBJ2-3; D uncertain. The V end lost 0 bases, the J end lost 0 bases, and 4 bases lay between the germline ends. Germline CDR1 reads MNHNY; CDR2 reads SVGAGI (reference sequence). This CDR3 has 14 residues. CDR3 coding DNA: TGTGCCAGCAGTTACTCGATTAGCACAGATACGCAGTATTTT. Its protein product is CASSYSISTDTQYF.

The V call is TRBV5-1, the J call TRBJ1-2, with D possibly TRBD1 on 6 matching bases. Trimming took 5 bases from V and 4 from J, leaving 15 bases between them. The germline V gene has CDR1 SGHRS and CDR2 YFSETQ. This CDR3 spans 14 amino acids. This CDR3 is CASSDPGEGYGYTF. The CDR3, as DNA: TGCGCCAGCAGTGATCCAGGGGAAGGCTATGGCTACACCTTC. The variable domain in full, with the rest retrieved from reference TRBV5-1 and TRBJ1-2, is KAGVTQTPRYLIKTRGQQVTLSCSPISGHRSVSWYQQTPGQGLQFLFEYFSETQRNKGNFPGRFSGRQFSNSRSEMNVSTLELGDSALYLCASSDPGEGYGYTFGSGTRLTVV.

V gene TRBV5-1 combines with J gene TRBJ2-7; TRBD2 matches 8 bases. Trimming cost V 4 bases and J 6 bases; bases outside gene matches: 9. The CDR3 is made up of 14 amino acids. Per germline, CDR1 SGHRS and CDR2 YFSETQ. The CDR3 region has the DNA TGCGCCAGCAGCACCTCCGGGGGGGTAGTCGAGCAGTACTTC. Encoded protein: CASSTSGGVVEQYF.

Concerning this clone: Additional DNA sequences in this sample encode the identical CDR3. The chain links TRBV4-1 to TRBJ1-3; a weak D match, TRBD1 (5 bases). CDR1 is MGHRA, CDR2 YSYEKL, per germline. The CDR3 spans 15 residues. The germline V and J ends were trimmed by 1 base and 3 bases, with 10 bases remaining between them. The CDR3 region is CASSQGQGGGNTIYF. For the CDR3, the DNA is TGCGCCAGCAGCCAAGGGCAGGGTGGTGGAAACACCATATATTTT.

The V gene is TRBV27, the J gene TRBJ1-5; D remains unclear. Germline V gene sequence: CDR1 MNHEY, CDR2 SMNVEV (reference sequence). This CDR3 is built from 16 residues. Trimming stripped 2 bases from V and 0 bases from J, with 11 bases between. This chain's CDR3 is CASSLQPGHSNQPQHF. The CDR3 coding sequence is TGTGCCAGCAGTTTACAGCCAGGCCATAGCAATCAGCCCCAGCATTTT.

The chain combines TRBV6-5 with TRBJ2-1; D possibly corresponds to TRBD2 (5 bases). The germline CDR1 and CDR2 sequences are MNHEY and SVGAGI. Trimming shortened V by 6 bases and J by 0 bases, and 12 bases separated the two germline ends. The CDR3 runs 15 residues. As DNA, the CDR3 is TGTGCCAGCAGAGCAGCGGCCAGCTCCTACAATGAGCAGTTCTTC. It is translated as CASRAAASSYNEQFF.

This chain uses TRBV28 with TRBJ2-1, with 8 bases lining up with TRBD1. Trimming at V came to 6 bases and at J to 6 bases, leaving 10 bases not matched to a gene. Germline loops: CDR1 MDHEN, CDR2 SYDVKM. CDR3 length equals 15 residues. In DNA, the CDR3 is TGTGCCAGCAGACGCCAGGGGGCGAAGGGCAATGAGCAGTTCTTC. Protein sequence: CASRRQGAKGNEQFF.

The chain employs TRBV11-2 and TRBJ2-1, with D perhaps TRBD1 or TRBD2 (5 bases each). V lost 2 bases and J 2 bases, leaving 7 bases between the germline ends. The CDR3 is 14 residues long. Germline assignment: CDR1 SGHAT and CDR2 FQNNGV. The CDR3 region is CASSLTGPYNEQFF. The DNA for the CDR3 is TGTGCCAGCAGCTTAACGGGACCCTACAATGAGCAGTTCTTC.

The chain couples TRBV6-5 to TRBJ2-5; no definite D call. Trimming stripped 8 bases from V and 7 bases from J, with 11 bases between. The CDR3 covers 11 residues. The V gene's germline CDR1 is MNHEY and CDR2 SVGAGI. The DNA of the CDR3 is TGTGCCAGCGGTCCCAGTCGGACCCAGTACTTC. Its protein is CASGPSRTQYF.

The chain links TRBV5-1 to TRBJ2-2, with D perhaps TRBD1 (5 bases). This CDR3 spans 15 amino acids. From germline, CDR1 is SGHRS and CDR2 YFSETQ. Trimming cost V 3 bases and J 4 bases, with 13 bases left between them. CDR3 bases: TGCGCCAGCAGCTCGGGCAGGGCCCCCACCGGGGAGCTGTTTTTT. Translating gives CASSSGRAPTGELFF.

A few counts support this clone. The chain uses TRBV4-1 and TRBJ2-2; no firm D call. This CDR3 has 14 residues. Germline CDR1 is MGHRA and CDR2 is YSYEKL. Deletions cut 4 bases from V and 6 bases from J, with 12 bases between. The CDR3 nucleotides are TGCGCCAGCAGCCCCGGAGCAAGTCCCGGGGAGCTGTTTTTT. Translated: CASSPGASPGELFF.

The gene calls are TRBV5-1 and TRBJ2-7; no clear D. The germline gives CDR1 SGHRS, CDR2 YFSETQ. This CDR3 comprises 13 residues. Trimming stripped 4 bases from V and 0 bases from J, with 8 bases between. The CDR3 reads CASSQVPSYEQYF. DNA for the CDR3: TGCGCCAGCAGCCAGGTGCCCTCCTACGAGCAGTACTTC.

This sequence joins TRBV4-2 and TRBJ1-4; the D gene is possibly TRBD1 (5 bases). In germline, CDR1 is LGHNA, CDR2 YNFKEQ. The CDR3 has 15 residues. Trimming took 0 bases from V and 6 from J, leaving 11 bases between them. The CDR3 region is CASSQDLGGYEKLFF. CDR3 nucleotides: TGTGCCAGCAGCCAAGATCTCGGGGGGTATGAAAAACTGTTTTTT.

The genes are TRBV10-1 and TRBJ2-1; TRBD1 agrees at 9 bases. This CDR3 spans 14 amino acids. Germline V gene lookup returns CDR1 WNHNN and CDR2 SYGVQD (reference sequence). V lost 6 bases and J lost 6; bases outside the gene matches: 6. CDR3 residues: CASSPLTGGNEQFF. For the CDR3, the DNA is TGCGCCAGCAGCCCTTTGACAGGGGGCAATGAGCAGTTCTTC.

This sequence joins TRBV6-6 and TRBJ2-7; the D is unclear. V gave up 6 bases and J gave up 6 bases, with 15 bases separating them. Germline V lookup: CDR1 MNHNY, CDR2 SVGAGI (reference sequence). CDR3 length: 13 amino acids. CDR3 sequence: CASSPQAGVEQYF. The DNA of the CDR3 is TGTGCCAGCAGCCCCCAGGCAGGAGTCGAGCAGTACTTC.

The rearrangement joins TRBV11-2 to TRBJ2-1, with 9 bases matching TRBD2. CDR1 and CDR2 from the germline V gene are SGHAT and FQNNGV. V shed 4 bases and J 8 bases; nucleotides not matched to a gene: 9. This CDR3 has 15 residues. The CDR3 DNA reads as TGTGCCAGCAGCTCACCCGGGACTAGCTTCGATGAGCAGTTCTTC. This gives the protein CASSSPGTSFDEQFF.

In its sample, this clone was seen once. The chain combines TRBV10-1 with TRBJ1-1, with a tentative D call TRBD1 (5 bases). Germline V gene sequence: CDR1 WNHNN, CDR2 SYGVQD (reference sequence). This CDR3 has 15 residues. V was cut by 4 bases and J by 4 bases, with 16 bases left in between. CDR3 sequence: CASSALQGGGTEAFF. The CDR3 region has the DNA TGCGCCAGCAGTGCCCTCCAGGGCGGTGGCACTGAAGCTTTCTTT.

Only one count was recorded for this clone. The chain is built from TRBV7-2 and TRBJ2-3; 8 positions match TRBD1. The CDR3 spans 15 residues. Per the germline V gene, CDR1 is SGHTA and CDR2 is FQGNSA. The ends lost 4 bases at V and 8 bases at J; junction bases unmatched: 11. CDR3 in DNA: TGTGCCAGCAGCTCCACAGGGGGTGGTAGGGGTACGCAGTATTTT. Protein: CASSSTGGGRGTQYF. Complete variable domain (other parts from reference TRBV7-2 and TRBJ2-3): GAGVSQSPSNKVTEKGKDVELRCDPISGHTALYWYRQSLGQGLEFLIYFQGNSAPDKSGLPSDRFSAERTGGSVSTLTIQRTQQEDSAVYLCASSSTGGGRGTQYFGPGTRLTVL.

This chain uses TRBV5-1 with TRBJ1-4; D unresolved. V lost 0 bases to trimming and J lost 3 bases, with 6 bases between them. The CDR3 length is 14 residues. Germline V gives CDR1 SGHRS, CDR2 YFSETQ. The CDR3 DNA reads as TGCGCCAGCAGCTTGGGCCGTTCTAATGAAAAACTGTTTTTT. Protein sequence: CASSLGRSNEKLFF.

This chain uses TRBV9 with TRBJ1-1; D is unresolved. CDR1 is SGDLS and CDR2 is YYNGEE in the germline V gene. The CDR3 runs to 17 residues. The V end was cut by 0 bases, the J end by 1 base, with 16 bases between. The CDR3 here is CASSVGVTRTQNTEAFF. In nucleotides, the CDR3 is TGTGCCAGCAGCGTAGGGGTTACACGGACTCAGAACACTGAAGCTTTCTTT.

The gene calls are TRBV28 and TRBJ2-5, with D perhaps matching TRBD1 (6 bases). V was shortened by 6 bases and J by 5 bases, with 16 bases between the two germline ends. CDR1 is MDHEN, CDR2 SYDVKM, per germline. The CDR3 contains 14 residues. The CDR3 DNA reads TGTGCCAGCAGCCCAGGGGACCAGGTCGAGACCCAGTACTTC. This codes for CASSPGDQVETQYF.

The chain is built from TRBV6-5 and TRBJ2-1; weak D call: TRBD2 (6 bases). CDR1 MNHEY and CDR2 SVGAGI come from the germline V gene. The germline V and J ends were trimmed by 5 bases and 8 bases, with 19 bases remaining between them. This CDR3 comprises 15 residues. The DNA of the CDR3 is TGTGCCAGCAGTCACGGAGGTGGAAGGAGGGATGAGCAGTTCTTC. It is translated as CASSHGGGRRDEQFF.

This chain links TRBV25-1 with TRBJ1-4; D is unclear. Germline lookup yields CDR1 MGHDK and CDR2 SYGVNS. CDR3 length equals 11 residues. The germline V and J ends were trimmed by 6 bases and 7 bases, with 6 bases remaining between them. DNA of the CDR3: TGTGCCAGCAGGTACGGTGAAAAACTGTTTTTT. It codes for CASRYGEKLFF.

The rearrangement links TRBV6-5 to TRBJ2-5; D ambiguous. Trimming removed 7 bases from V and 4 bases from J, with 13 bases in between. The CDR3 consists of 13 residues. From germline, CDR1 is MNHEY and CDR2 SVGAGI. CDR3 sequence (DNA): TGTGCCAGCAAGGCCCTGGTGGGAGAGACCCAGTACTTC. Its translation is CASKALVGETQYF.